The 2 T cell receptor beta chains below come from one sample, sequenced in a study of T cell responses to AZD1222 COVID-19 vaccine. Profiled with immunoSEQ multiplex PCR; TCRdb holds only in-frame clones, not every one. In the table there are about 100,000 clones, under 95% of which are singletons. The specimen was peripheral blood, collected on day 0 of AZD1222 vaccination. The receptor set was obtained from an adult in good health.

The CDR3 reads CASSLEPRIQPQHF. CDR3 nucleotides: TGTGCCAGCAGCTTGGAGCCTAGGATTCAGCCCCAGCATTTT. V is TRBV7-2 and J is TRBJ1-5; no clear D gene. This CDR3 spans 14 amino acids. Germline V gene sequence: CDR1 SGHTA, CDR2 FQGNSA. Trimming removed 3 bases from V and 6 bases from J, with 12 bases in between.

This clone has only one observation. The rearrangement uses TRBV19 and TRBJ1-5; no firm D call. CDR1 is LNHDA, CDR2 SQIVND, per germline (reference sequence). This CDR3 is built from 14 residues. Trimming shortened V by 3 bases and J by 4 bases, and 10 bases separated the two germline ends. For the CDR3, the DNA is TGTGCCAGTAGTATCTTGCTCGGGAATCAGCCCCAGCATTTT. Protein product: CASSILLGNQPQHF.